This T cell receptor beta chain originates from a study of blood T cell repertoires in COVID-19. At the level of the study: In each case, the material was cDNA or gDNA derived from T cells, B-cell-depleted T cells, or PBMCs.

Germline V gives CDR1 KGHSH, CDR2 LQKENI. Trimming took off 1 base at V and 2 bases at J, with 11 bases between the two ends. This CDR3 region has 16 residues. In the original analysis: For nucleated cells, counts were estimated from reference gene primer amplification. Repertoires were generated with immunoSEQ multiplex PCR, while TCRdb's copy carries only in-frame clones and drops some. V, J and clone size were drawn from that table, and D and trimming were deduced from the DNA. This table holds about 170,000 clones, roughly 80% found once. The sample consisted of peripheral blood. The receptor's source is a woman aged 80 or older with COVID-19, enrolled during active disease. V usage is TRBV18 and J usage is TRBJ2-2; D perhaps matches TRBD2 (6 bases). The CDR3 spells CASSPQAGRNTGELFF. The DNA for the CDR3 is TGTGCCAGCTCACCACAGGCGGGGCGAAACACCGGGGAGCTGTTTTTT.